Listed here are 10 T cell receptor beta chains from one sample, sequenced in a study of blood T cell repertoires in COVID-19. The assay was immunoSEQ multiplex PCR, and TCRdb's table has in-frame clones only and misses some. The sample has around 100,000 clones, approximately 90% seen once; the top ten hold about 34%. The sample taken for sequencing was peripheral blood. The receptors here all came from a woman older than 75 with acute or convalescent COVID-19.

The genes are TRBV19 and TRBJ2-3; possibly TRBD1 for D (6 bases). This CDR3 region has 15 residues. Germline V gene data show CDR1 as LNHDA and CDR2 as SQIVND (reference sequence). V dropped 7 bases and J dropped 2 bases, with 16 bases sitting between them. CDR3 nucleotides: TGTGCCAGTACCAGAGGACAGATCCTCACAGATACGCAGTATTTT. Protein sequence: CASTRGQILTDTQYF.

The chain recombines TRBV19 with TRBJ1-2; D not resolved. V was shortened by 5 bases and J by 1 base, with 11 bases between the two germline ends. Germline V gene lookup returns CDR1 LNHDA and CDR2 SQIVND (reference sequence). The CDR3 is 14 residues long. The CDR3 nucleotides read TGTGCCAGTAGTGCGACACCATTTAACTATGGCTACACCTTC. Protein: CASSATPFNYGYTF.

CDR3 DNA sequence: TGTGCCACCAGCACTACGGACAGGAAAAGGGATACGCAGTATTTT. It yields the protein CATSTTDRKRDTQYF. The V gene is TRBV15, the J gene TRBJ2-3; 7 bases align to TRBD1. The CDR3 loop spans 15 amino acids. V gave up 4 bases and J gave up 6 bases; unmatched junction bases: 10. Per the germline V gene, CDR1 is LNHNV and CDR2 is YYDKDF (reference sequence).

The rearrangement links TRBV6-5 to TRBJ1-1; D unresolved. V was shortened by 4 bases and J by 8 bases, with 11 bases between the two germline ends. CDR3 length: 12 residues. Per the germline V gene, CDR1 is MNHEY and CDR2 is SVGAGI. The CDR3 is CASSSPMGEAFF. The CDR3 region has the DNA TGTGCCAGCAGTTCCCCTATGGGCGAAGCTTTCTTT.

This chain uses TRBV27 with TRBJ2-3, with D unclear. Germline V gene lookup returns CDR1 MNHEY and CDR2 SMNVEV (reference sequence). This CDR3 is 15 amino acids long. The V end lost 5 bases, the J end lost 3 bases, and 15 bases lay between the germline ends. CDR3 protein: CASSISIIGTDTQYF. The CDR3 DNA reads as TGTGCCAGCAGTATTTCTATCATCGGGACAGATACGCAGTATTTT.

This chain connects TRBV28 to TRBJ1-2, with D maybe TRBD1 (5 bases). The germline gives CDR1 MDHEN, CDR2 SYDVKM. V was cut by 4 bases and J by 2 bases, with 11 bases left in between. This CDR3 region has 14 residues. CDR3 DNA sequence: TGTGCCAGCAGTTCCCACCAGGGAAACTATGGCTACACCTTC. Translating gives CASSSHQGNYGYTF.

The CDR3 reads CASSSSWWGGTGELFF. Here the CDR3 DNA reads TGTGCCAGCAGTAGTAGCTGGTGGGGGGGCACCGGGGAGCTGTTTTTT. V and J are TRBV27 and TRBJ2-2; 7 bases agree with TRBD2. The CDR3 is made up of 16 amino acids. Germline V lookup: CDR1 MNHEY, CDR2 SMNVEV (reference sequence). V lost 5 bases and J lost 4; bases outside the gene matches: 10.

The chain uses TRBV11-2 and TRBJ2-5; D is perhaps TRBD2 (6 bases). The ends were cut back, 3 bases at V and 5 bases at J, with 16 bases in the middle. The CDR3 is made up of 15 amino acids. The germline gives CDR1 SGHAT, CDR2 FQNNGV. DNA for the CDR3: TGTGCCAGCAGCTTTTGGCGCGGGAACTTCGAGACCCAGTACTTC. Its protein product is CASSFWRGNFETQYF.

The rearrangement uses TRBV10-3 and TRBJ1-6; the D is unclear. The CDR3 runs 15 residues. CDR1 and CDR2 from the germline V gene are ENHRY and SYGVKD. V was pared by 0 bases and J by 7 bases, with 10 bases between. CDR3 amino acids: CAISESMGSNSPLHF. The DNA of the CDR3 is TGTGCCATCAGTGAGTCGATGGGCAGCAATTCACCCCTCCACTTT.

V is TRBV11-3 and J is TRBJ2-7, with D possibly matching TRBD2 (7 bases). Trimming shortened V by 5 bases and J by 0 bases, and 14 bases separated the two germline ends. This CDR3 has 15 residues. Germline V gives CDR1 SGHNT, CDR2 YENEEA. The CDR3 sequence is CASSLRGGSSYEQYF. In nucleotides, the CDR3 is TGTGCCAGCAGCCTAAGGGGGGGCAGCTCCTACGAGCAGTACTTC.